The 27 T cell receptor beta chains reported below all come from one sample, sequenced in a study of vaccination effects on CD4 cells after COVID-19. Antigen-specific CD4+ T cells were first expanded with viral peptide pools by the ViraFEST assay and only then sequenced. Investigators separated out CD4+ T cells once 10 days of culture had passed. All vaccine recipients tested negative for nucleocapsid antibodies and had never contracted SARS-CoV-2 infection. These receptors have no identified antigens. Assay: immunoSEQ multiplex PCR; the TCRdb copy retains only in-frame clones and omits some. Of more than 30,000 clones listed, 66% are singletons. Sequencing used CD4+ T cells from PBMCs cultured with HCoV-OC43 spike peptides, obtained before COVID-19 vaccination. Stated subset: HCoV-OC43 spike overlapping peptide pool stimulation. These receptors came from a human donor who received a COVID-19 vaccine.

The V and J genes are TRBV5-4 and TRBJ1-4; 8 nucleotides match TRBD1. The CDR3 spans 15 residues. The V and J ends lost 1 base and 5 bases, in that order; junction bases with no gene match: 4. CDR1 is SGHNT, CDR2 YYREEE, per germline (reference sequence). The CDR3, as DNA: TGTGCCAGCAGCTTGCGGACAGGGAACAATGAAAAACTGTTTTTT. This gives the protein CASSLRTGNNEKLFF.

This chain joins TRBV4-1 and TRBJ2-1; 9 nucleotides match TRBD1. CDR1 MGHRA and CDR2 YSYEKL come from the germline V gene. Trimming removed 4 bases from V and 6 bases from J; junction bases left unmatched: 7. The CDR3 length is 15 residues. Written as DNA, the CDR3 is TGCGCCAGCAGCCCCTCCGGGACAGGGCGCAATGAGCAGTTCTTC. Translation: CASSPSGTGRNEQFF.

The sample holds a few counts of this clone. At one end the junction does not follow the germline gene, possibly because of a read error. The J gene is TRBJ1-2, the V gene TRBV11-2, with a possible D match to TRBD1 (5 bases). There are 15 residues in the CDR3. CDR1 and CDR2 from the germline V gene are SGHAT and FQNNGV. The CDR3 spells CASTLGGAGNYGYTF. In nucleotides, the CDR3 is TGTGCCAGCACCTTAGGAGGGGCAGGCAACTATGGCTACACCTTC.

The genes are TRBV19 and TRBJ2-1; D might be TRBD2 (6 bases). This CDR3 contains 16 residues. V lost 4 bases and J 2 bases, leaving 15 bases between the germline ends. Germline assignment: CDR1 LNHDA and CDR2 SQIVND (reference sequence). The CDR3 is CASSSSERAPYNEQFF. CDR3 sequence (DNA): TGTGCCAGTAGTAGTTCGGAGCGGGCCCCCTACAATGAGCAGTTCTTC.

The gene calls are TRBV7-2 and TRBJ2-2; 12 bases line up with TRBD2. The V gene end was trimmed by 5 bases and the J gene end by 5 bases; junction bases not matched to a gene: 6. The CDR3 consists of 16 residues. Germline V lookup: CDR1 SGHTA, CDR2 FQGNSA. The CDR3 region is CASSPQLAGGTGELFF. CDR3 nucleotides: TGTGCCAGCAGCCCCCAACTAGCGGGGGGAACCGGGGAGCTGTTTTTT.

This clone has only a few counts. This rearrangement joins TRBV4-2 to TRBJ1-1; D is ambiguous. The CDR3 runs 14 residues. V lost 1 base to trimming and J lost 0 bases, with 6 bases between them. The germline CDR1 and CDR2 sequences are LGHNA and YNFKEQ. CDR3 coding DNA: TGTGCCAGCAGCCAAGGAGCCTTGAACACTGAAGCTTTCTTT. This sequence encodes CASSQGALNTEAFF.

This chain joins TRBV27 and TRBJ2-3; D unclear. Trimming cost V 8 bases and J 2 bases, with 14 bases left between them. Germline-derived CDR1 and CDR2 are MNHEY and SMNVEV (reference sequence). This CDR3 has 14 amino acids. CDR3 sequence (DNA): TGTGCCAGCTTGCCCGGGCACCCCACAGATACGCAGTATTTT. Translated: CASLPGHPTDTQYF.

This chain connects TRBV10-3 to TRBJ1-2, with TRBD1 identical over 10 bases. V gave up 3 bases and J gave up 3 bases; unmatched junction bases: 4. This CDR3 is 15 amino acids long. Germline V gene lookup returns CDR1 ENHRY and CDR2 SYGVKD. As DNA, the CDR3 is TGTGCCATCAGTGACGGACAGGGGGATCACTATGGCTACACCTTC. Translation gives CAISDGQGDHYGYTF.

This chain links TRBV19 with TRBJ2-3, with D tentatively TRBD1 or TRBD2 (5 bases each). V was trimmed by 1 base and J by 1 base, leaving 9 bases between them. Germline CDR1 is LNHDA and CDR2 is SQIVND (reference sequence). This CDR3 region has 15 residues. In DNA form, the CDR3 reads TGTGCCAGTAGTATAGGGGGGACCCGCACAGATACGCAGTATTTT. Translating it yields CASSIGGTRTDTQYF. The whole variable domain, remainder taken from reference TRBV19 and TRBJ2-3, is DGGITQSPKYLFRKEGQNVTLSCEQNLNHDAMYWYRQDPGQGLRLIYYSQIVNDFQKGDIAEGYSVSREKKESFPLTVTSAQKNPTAFYLCASSIGGTRTDTQYFGPGTRLTVL.

The CDR3 spells CASSDFSFSGNTIYF. CDR3 DNA: TGCGCCAGCAGTGACTTCAGTTTCTCTGGAAACACCATATATTTT. The chain employs TRBV10-2 and TRBJ1-3; no clear D. This CDR3 has 15 amino acids. The ends were cut back, 3 bases at V and 0 bases at J, with 9 bases in the middle. The germline V gene encodes CDR1 WSHSY and CDR2 SAAADI.

This clone occurred once. V usage is TRBV7-9 and J usage is TRBJ2-1, with TRBD1 matching over 8 bases. V was pared by 5 bases and J by 7 bases, with 7 bases of the junction left unmatched. Looked up from germline, CDR1 is SEHNR and CDR2 is FQNEAQ (reference sequence). This CDR3 is built from 14 residues. The CDR3 region is CASSPWTGRNEQFF. For the CDR3, the DNA is TGTGCCAGCAGCCCCTGGACAGGGAGGAATGAGCAGTTCTTC. Drawing the rest from reference TRBV7-9 and TRBJ2-1, the complete variable domain is DTGVSQNPRHKITKRGQNVTFRCDPISEHNRLYWYRQTLGQGPEFLTYFQNEAQLEKSRLLSDRFSAERPKGSFSTLEIQRTEQGDSAMYLCASSPWTGRNEQFFGPGTRLTVL.

This clone was observed a few times. This chain links TRBV11-2 with TRBJ1-1, with 7 bases aligning to TRBD1. The CDR3 totals 13 residues. With 5 bases clipped from V and 6 bases from J, the junction kept 6 bases outside the gene matches. Per germline, CDR1 SGHAT and CDR2 FQNNGV. Here the CDR3 reads CASSLHRGPEAFF. DNA for the CDR3: TGTGCCAGCAGCCTACACAGGGGACCTGAAGCTTTCTTT.

V and J are TRBV27 and TRBJ1-5; the D gene is possibly TRBD1 (6 bases). V was pared by 2 bases and J by 5 bases, with 10 bases between. Per germline, CDR1 MNHEY and CDR2 SMNVEV (reference sequence). The CDR3 runs 14 residues. The CDR3 nucleotides read TGTGCCAGCAGTTTAAGGGGGGCCGATCAGCCCCAGCATTTT. The encoded protein is CASSLRGADQPQHF.

The gene calls are TRBV19 and TRBJ2-5, with 11 bases identical to TRBD2. The ends lost 10 bases at V and 0 bases at J; junction bases unmatched: 10. This CDR3 region has 16 residues. Germline CDR1 and CDR2: LNHDA and SQIVND (reference sequence). CDR3 bases: TGTGCCACTCAAAGGATAGCGGGGGGGTACCAAGAGACCCAGTACTTC. This translates into CATQRIAGGYQETQYF.

The CDR3 DNA sequence: TGTGCCAGTAGTTCGCAGGGGGGTAATCAGCCCCAGCATTTT. This codes for CASSSQGGNQPQHF. The rearrangement joins TRBV19 to TRBJ1-5; 7 bases line up with TRBD1. Germline V lookup: CDR1 LNHDA, CDR2 SQIVND (reference sequence). V trimming: 5 bases; J trimming: 4 bases; junction bases outside the gene matches: 5. There are 14 residues in the CDR3.

The CDR3 loop is CASSRAGESYNEQFF. The CDR3, as DNA: TGTGCCAGCAGCCGAGCGGGAGAATCCTACAATGAGCAGTTCTTC. The chain uses TRBV11-3 and TRBJ2-1, with 8 bases lining up with TRBD2. The CDR3 is made up of 15 amino acids. V lost 5 bases and J lost 1; bases outside the gene matches: 4. CDR1 and CDR2 (germline): SGHNT, YENEEA.

This clone is large by share. This rearrangement joins TRBV27 to TRBJ1-1, with TRBD1 matching 9 bases. Germline trimming cut 6 bases from V and 11 bases from J; bases unmatched to any gene: 10. The CDR3 is 13 amino acids. Germline V CDR1 and CDR2: MNHEY, SMNVEV (reference sequence). The CDR3 DNA is TGTGCCAGCAGCTGGACAGGGGCCCCATGGGCTTTCTTT. It yields the protein CASSWTGAPWAFF.

The rearrangement uses TRBV6-6 and TRBJ2-3; 8 bases match TRBD1. V lost 5 bases to trimming and J lost 2 bases; unmatched junction nucleotides: 6. This CDR3 is 15 amino acids long. CDR1 is MNHNY, CDR2 SVGAGI, per germline (reference sequence). CDR3 sequence: CASSLGQGATDTQYF. The CDR3, as DNA: TGTGCCAGCAGTCTCGGACAGGGTGCCACAGATACGCAGTATTTT.

This clone has more than one count but fewer than ten. The chain uses TRBV11-2 and TRBJ1-3; D remains unclear. This CDR3 is built from 13 residues. The germline V and J ends were trimmed by 2 bases and 4 bases, with 6 bases remaining between them. Per germline, CDR1 SGHAT and CDR2 FQNNGV. DNA of the CDR3: TGTGCCAGCAGCTTATCTGGGGGAAACACCATATATTTT. This encodes CASSLSGGNTIYF.

This clone has a handful of counts. V usage is TRBV29-1 and J usage is TRBJ2-7, with 9 bases matching TRBD1. This CDR3 spans 13 amino acids. V dropped 4 bases and J dropped 5; count of bases not matched to a gene: 6. Germline V CDR1 and CDR2: SQVTM, ANQGSEA. The CDR3 DNA sequence: TGCAGCGTTGCCCTCGACAGGGGGGACGAGCAGTACTTC. Protein product: CSVALDRGDEQYF.

The V gene is TRBV29-1, the J gene TRBJ2-3; 11 bases fit TRBD2. This CDR3 comprises 17 residues. After removal of 5 bases from V and 0 bases from J, the junction contained 10 bases not matched to a gene. The V gene's germline CDR1 is SQVTM and CDR2 ANQGSEA. DNA of the CDR3: TGCAGCGTTCGAACTAGCGGGGGTCTTTACAGCACAGATACGCAGTATTTT. This translates into CSVRTSGGLYSTDTQYF.

The V and J genes are TRBV6-5 and TRBJ2-7, with D hard to call. The germline gives CDR1 MNHEY, CDR2 SVGAGI. The CDR3 has 15 residues. The V end was cut by 4 bases, the J end by 5 bases, with 18 bases between. Written as DNA, the CDR3 is TGTGCCAGCAGTTTAGCAGGCTCGATCAGAAACGAGCAGTACTTC. Its protein is CASSLAGSIRNEQYF.

CDR3 DNA: TGTGCCAGCAGCTTGACAGGGGACACAGATACGCAGTATTTT. It is translated as CASSLTGDTDTQYF. This chain links TRBV5-5 with TRBJ2-3; 7 nucleotides agree with TRBD1. Germline CDR1 reads SGHKS; CDR2 reads YYEKEE (reference sequence). J lost 2 bases, V lost 1 base, and 1 base had no gene match. The CDR3 runs 14 residues.

The rearrangement links TRBV19 to TRBJ1-1; a weak D match, TRBD1 (5 bases). With 3 bases removed from V and 1 base from J, the gap between germline ends came to 12 bases. The CDR3 contains 15 residues. Germline V lookup: CDR1 LNHDA, CDR2 SQIVND (reference sequence). The chain's CDR3 is CASSIWGRTNTEAFF. In DNA form, the CDR3 reads TGTGCCAGTAGTATCTGGGGCCGAACGAACACTGAAGCTTTCTTT.

Only a few counts were recorded for this clone. The rearrangement links TRBV9 to TRBJ1-6; D gene unclear. Germline V gene lookup returns CDR1 SGDLS and CDR2 YYNGEE. There are 14 residues in the CDR3. V gave up 2 bases and J gave up 7 bases, with 10 bases separating them. The CDR3, as DNA: TGTGCCAGCAGCGTCTCACAGCTGAATTCACCCCTCCACTTT. Its protein is CASSVSQLNSPLHF.

The rearrangement joins TRBV24-1 to TRBJ2-2; TRBD2 might be the D (6 bases). Looked up from germline, CDR1 is KGHDR and CDR2 is SFDVKD. V was shortened by 0 bases and J by 6 bases, with 10 bases between the two germline ends. CDR3 length equals 15 residues. The CDR3 loop is CATSDLQRGAGELFF. CDR3 DNA: TGTGCCACCAGTGATTTGCAACGCGGGGCCGGGGAGCTGTTTTTT.

The chain links TRBV6-5 to TRBJ2-5; D is possibly TRBD1 (6 bases). Trimming cost V 7 bases and J 1 base, with 13 bases left between them. The CDR3 sequence is 14 residues long. From germline, CDR1 is MNHEY and CDR2 SVGAGI. The CDR3 DNA reads as TGTGCCAGCACCAGAACAGGGTTCCAAGAGACCCAGTACTTC. It yields the protein CASTRTGFQETQYF.